Listed below are T cell receptor beta chains from one sample, sequenced in a study of T-cell memory formation after mild COVID-19. TCRdb recomputed calls from the 5' RACE reads with MiXCR, one row per CDR3 protein. In the table there are a few hundred thousand distinct CDR3 sequences, more than 9% of which are singletons. Specimen: PBMCs or a T cell subset sorted from them (not recorded which). These receptors were collected from a man aged 18 to 35 who had mild COVID-19 (a few samples of this study predate the infection). Cell type and time point are not known. Both conserved end residues are part of each CDR3. Fields, in order: CDR3 protein, CDR3 DNA, V gene, J gene, D gene, clone size, CDR3 length. D genes are given only for firm matches. The size field is filled for only some rows; it gives once, few, many or a size class.

cdr3_aa: CASSLTGEDGANVLTF; cdr3_nt: TGTGCCAGCAGTCTGACAGGGGAGGACGGGGCCAACGTCCTGACTTTC; v_call: TRBV6-6; j_call: TRBJ2-6; d_call: TRBD1; clone_size: .; cdr3_length: 16
cdr3_aa: CASRATGNTEAFF; cdr3_nt: TGCGCCAGCAGGGCTACAGGGAACACTGAAGCTTTCTTT; v_call: TRBV10-2; j_call: TRBJ1-1; d_call: .; clone_size: few; cdr3_length: 13
cdr3_aa: CASSLLRDLGGETQYF; cdr3_nt: TGTGCCAGCAGCTTATTAAGGGATCTAGGGGGCGAGACCCAGTACTTC; v_call: TRBV7-9; j_call: TRBJ2-5; d_call: TRBD1; clone_size: many; cdr3_length: 16
cdr3_aa: CASSLGQGSDTQYF; cdr3_nt: TGTGCCAGCAGCTTGGGACAGGGCTCAGATACGCAGTATTTT; v_call: TRBV5-1; j_call: TRBJ2-3; d_call: TRBD1; clone_size: many; cdr3_length: 14
cdr3_aa: CASSYVRVYSNQPQHF; cdr3_nt: TGTGCCAGCAGTTACGTCAGGGTATATAGCAATCAGCCCCAGCATTTT; v_call: TRBV6-6; j_call: TRBJ1-5; d_call: .; clone_size: few; cdr3_length: 16
cdr3_aa: CASSYGGYSYNEQFF; cdr3_nt: TGCGCCAGCAGCTACGGGGGCTACTCCTACAATGAGCAGTTCTTC; v_call: TRBV5-1; j_call: TRBJ2-1; d_call: .; clone_size: few; cdr3_length: 15
cdr3_aa: CASHRGWPSYNSPLHF; cdr3_nt: TGTGCCAGCCATCGGGGGTGGCCCTCCTATAATTCACCCCTCCACTTT; v_call: TRBV6-5; j_call: TRBJ1-6; d_call: .; clone_size: .; cdr3_length: 16
cdr3_aa: CASSADSSYNEQFF; cdr3_nt: TGTGCCAGCTCAGCGGATAGCTCCTACAATGAGCAGTTCTTC; v_call: TRBV18; j_call: TRBJ2-1; d_call: .; clone_size: .; cdr3_length: 14
cdr3_aa: CASQTGGGNTIYF; cdr3_nt: TGTGCCAGCCAGACAGGGGGAGGAAACACCATATATTTT; v_call: TRBV12-3/TRBV12-4; j_call: TRBJ1-3; d_call: TRBD1; clone_size: .; cdr3_length: 13
cdr3_aa: CSVEPFPETQYF; cdr3_nt: TGCAGCGTTGAGCCGTTCCCGGAGACCCAGTACTTC; v_call: TRBV29-1; j_call: TRBJ2-5; d_call: .; clone_size: .; cdr3_length: 12
cdr3_aa: CASSLEGKLFF; cdr3_nt: TGTGCCAGCAGTTTAGAGGGAAAACTGTTTTTT; v_call: TRBV12-3/TRBV12-4; j_call: TRBJ1-4; d_call: .; clone_size: few; cdr3_length: 11
cdr3_aa: CASSGRQLNEKLFF; cdr3_nt: TGTGCCAGCAGTGGGAGACAGCTTAATGAAAAACTGTTTTTT; v_call: TRBV2; j_call: TRBJ1-4; d_call: .; clone_size: .; cdr3_length: 14
cdr3_aa: CASGLGLAGGNEQFF; cdr3_nt: TGCGCCAGCGGACTGGGACTAGCGGGGGGCAATGAGCAGTTCTTC; v_call: TRBV10-2; j_call: TRBJ2-1; d_call: TRBD2; clone_size: few; cdr3_length: 15
cdr3_aa: CASSLSRGTDTQYF; cdr3_nt: TGTGCCAGCAGCTTATCCCGGGGCACAGATACGCAGTATTTT; v_call: TRBV7-9; j_call: TRBJ2-3; d_call: .; clone_size: many; cdr3_length: 14
cdr3_aa: CASSLRTLETQYF; cdr3_nt: TGCGCCAGCAGCTTGCGGACCTTAGAGACCCAGTACTTC; v_call: TRBV5-1; j_call: TRBJ2-5; d_call: .; clone_size: .; cdr3_length: 13
cdr3_aa: CASSEGQDYEQYF; cdr3_nt: TGTGCCAGCAGCGAGGGACAGGACTACGAGCAGTACTTC; v_call: TRBV9; j_call: TRBJ2-7; d_call: TRBD1; clone_size: many; cdr3_length: 13